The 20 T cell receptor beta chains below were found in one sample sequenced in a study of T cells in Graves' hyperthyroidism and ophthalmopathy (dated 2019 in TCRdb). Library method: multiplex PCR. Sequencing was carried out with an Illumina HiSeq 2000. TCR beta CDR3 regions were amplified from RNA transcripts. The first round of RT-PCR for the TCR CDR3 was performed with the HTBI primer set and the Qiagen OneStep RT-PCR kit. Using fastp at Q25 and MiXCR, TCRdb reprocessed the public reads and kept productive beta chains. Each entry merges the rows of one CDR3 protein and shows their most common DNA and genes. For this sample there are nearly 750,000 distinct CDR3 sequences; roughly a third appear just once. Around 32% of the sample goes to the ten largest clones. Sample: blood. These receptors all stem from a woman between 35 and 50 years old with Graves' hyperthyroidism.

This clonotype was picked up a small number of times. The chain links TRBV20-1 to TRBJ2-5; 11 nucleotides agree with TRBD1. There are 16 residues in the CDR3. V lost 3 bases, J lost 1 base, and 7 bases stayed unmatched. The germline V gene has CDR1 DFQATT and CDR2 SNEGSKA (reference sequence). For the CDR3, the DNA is TGCAGTGCTAGGGACGCCGGGACAGGGGGCCAAGAGACCCAGTACTTC. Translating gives CSARDAGTGGQETQYF.

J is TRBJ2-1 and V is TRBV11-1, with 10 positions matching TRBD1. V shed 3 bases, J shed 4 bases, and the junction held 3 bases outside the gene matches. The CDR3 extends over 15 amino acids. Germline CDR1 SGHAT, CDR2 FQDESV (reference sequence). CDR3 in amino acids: CASSLGQGLYNEQFF. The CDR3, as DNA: TGTGCCAGCAGCTTGGGACAGGGGCTTTACAATGAGCAGTTCTTC.

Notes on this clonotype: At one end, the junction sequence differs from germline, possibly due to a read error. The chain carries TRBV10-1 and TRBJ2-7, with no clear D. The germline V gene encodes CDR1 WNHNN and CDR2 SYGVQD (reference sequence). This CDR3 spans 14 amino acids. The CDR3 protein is CASSSWGSDYEQYF. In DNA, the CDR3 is TGTGCCAGCAGTTCCTGGGGTTCAGACTACGAGCAGTACTTC.

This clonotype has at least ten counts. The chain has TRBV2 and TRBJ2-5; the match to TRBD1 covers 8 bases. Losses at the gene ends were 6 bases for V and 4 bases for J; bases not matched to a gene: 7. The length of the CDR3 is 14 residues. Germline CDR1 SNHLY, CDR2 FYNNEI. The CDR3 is CASRATGGGETQYF. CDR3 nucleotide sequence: TGTGCCAGCAGAGCTACAGGGGGAGGAGAGACCCAGTACTTC.

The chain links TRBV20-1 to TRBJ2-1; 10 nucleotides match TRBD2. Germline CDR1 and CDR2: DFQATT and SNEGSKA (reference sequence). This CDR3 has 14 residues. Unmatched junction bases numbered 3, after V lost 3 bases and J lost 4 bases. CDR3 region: CSARGLAIYNEQFF. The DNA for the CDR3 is TGCAGTGCTAGGGGACTAGCGATTTACAATGAGCAGTTCTTC.

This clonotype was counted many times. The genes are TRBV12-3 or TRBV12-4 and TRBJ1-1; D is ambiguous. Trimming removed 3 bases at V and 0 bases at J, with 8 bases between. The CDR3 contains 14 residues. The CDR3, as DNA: TGTGCCAGCAGTTTGAGATTCATGAACACTGAAGCTTTCTTT. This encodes CASSLRFMNTEAFF.

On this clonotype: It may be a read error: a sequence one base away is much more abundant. The DNA for the CDR3 is TGCGCCAGCAGCCTGACAGGGGAAGGCTACGTGCAGTACTTC. This codes for CASSLTGEGYVQYF. This chain links TRBV5-1 with TRBJ2-7, with 8 bases aligning to TRBD1. The length of the CDR3 is 14 residues. Germline V lookup: CDR1 SGHRS, CDR2 YFSETQ. Based on the CDR3 plus reference TRBV5-1 and TRBJ2-7, the full variable domain is KAGVTQTPRYLIKTRGQQVTLSCSPISGHRSVSWYQQTPGQGLQFLFEYFSETQRNKGNFPGRFSGRQFSNSRSEMNVSTLELGDSALYLCASSLTGEGYVQYFGPGTRLTVT.

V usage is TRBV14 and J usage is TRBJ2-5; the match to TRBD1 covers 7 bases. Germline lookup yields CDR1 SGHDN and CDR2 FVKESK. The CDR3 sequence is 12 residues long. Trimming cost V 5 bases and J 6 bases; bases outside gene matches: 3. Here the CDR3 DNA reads TGTGCCAGCAGCAGGGGACAGCAGACCCAGTACTTC. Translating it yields CASSRGQQTQYF.

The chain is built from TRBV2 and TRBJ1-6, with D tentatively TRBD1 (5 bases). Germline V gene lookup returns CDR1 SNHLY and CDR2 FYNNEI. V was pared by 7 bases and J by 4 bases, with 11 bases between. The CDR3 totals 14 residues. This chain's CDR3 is CASTLRGYNSPLHF. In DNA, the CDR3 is TGTGCCAGCACCCTCCGGGGGTATAATTCACCCCTCCACTTT.

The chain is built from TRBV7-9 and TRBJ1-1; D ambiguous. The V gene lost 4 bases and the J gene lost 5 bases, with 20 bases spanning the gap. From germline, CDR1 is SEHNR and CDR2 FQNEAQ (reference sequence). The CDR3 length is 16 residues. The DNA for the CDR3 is TGTGCCAGCAGCTCCCGGGTCTCCTCCGGGAAGACTGAAGCTTTCTTT. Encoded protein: CASSSRVSSGKTEAFF. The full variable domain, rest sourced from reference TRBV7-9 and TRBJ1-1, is DTGVSQNPRHKITKRGQNVTFRCDPISEHNRLYWYRQTLGQGPEFLTYFQNEAQLEKSRLLSDRFSAERPKGSFSTLEIQRTEQGDSAMYLCASSSRVSSGKTEAFFGQGTRLTVV.

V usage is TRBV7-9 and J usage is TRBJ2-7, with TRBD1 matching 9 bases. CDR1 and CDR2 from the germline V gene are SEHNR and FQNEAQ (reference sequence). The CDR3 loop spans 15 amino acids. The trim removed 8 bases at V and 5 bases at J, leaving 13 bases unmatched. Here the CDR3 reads CASSPHGQGQDEQYF. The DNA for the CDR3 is TGTGCCAGCTCCCCCCACGGACAGGGGCAGGACGAGCAGTACTTC.

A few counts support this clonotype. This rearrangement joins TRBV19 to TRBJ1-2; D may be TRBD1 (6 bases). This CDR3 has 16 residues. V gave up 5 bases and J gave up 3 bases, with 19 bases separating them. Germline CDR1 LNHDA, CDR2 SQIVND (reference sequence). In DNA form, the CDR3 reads TGTGCCAGTAGTCTAACGCCAGGGGCTCTGGACTATGGCTACACCTTC. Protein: CASSLTPGALDYGYTF.

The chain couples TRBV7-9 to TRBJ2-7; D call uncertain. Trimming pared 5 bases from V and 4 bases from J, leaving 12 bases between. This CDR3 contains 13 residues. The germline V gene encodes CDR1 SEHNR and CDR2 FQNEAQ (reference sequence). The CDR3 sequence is CASSQAEAYEQYF. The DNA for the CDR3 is TGTGCCAGCAGCCAAGCCGAGGCTTACGAGCAGTACTTC.

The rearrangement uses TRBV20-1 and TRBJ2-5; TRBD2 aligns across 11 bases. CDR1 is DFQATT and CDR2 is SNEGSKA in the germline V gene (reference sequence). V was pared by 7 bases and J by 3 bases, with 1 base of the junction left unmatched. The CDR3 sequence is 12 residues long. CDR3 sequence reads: CSVLAGEETQYF. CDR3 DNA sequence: TGCAGTGTACTAGCGGGGGAAGAGACCCAGTACTTC.

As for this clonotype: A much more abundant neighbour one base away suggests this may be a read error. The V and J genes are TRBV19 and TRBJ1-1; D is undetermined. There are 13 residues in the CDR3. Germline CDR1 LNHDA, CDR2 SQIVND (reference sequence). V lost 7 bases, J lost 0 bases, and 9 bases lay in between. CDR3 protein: CASKLDLNTEAFF. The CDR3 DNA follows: TGTGCCAGTAAGTTGGACTTGAACACTGAAGCTTTCTTT.

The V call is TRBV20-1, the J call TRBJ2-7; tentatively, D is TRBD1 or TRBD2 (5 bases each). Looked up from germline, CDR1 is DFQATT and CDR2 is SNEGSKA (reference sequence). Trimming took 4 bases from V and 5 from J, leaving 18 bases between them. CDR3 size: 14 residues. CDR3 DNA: TGCAGTGCTAAGACCGGGACGGCTTATGACGAGCAGTACTTC. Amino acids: CSAKTGTAYDEQYF.

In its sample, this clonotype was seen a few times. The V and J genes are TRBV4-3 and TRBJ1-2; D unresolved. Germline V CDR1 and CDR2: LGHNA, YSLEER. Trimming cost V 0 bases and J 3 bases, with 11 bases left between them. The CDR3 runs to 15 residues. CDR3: CASSQDRVLDYGYTF. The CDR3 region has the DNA TGCGCCAGCAGCCAAGATCGAGTTTTAGACTATGGCTACACCTTC.

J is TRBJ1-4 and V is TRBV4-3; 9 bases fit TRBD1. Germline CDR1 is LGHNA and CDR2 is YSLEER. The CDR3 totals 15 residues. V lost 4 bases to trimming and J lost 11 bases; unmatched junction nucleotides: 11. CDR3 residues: CASSRSRQGEGKLFF. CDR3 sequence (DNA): TGCGCCAGCAGCCGATCACGACAGGGGGAGGGTAAACTGTTTTTT.

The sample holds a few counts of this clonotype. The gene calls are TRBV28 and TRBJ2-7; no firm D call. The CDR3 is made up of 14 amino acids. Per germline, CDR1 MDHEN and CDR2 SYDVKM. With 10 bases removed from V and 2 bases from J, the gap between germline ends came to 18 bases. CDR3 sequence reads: CATLLWQTPYEQYF. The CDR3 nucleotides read TGTGCCACCCTACTTTGGCAGACACCCTACGAGCAGTACTTC.

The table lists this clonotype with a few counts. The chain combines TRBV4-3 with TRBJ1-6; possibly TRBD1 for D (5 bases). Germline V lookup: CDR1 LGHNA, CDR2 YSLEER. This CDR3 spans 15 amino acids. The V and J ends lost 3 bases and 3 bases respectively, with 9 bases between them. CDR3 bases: TGCGCCAGCAGCCAGGGCAGGGTCTATAATTCACCCCTCCACTTT. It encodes CASSQGRVYNSPLHF.